What follows describes a single T cell receptor beta chain. Antigen: not known. Each individual donor underwent a draw of roughly 10 milliliters of peripheral blood. PBMCs were isolated at a quantity of at least 7 million per sample. Primed by a sample-barcoded 5' primer and a J-beta primer mix, a second PCR proceeded for about 6 to 11 cycles. One entry per CDR3 protein, called by TCRdb with MiXCR from the 5' RACE reads. Here the sample spans nearly 800,000 distinct CDR3 sequences, roughly three fifths being singletons. This record comes from a study of blood T cells in healthy people across ages. Findings and limits, study-wide: A strong correlation was seen between TCR beta diversity and naive T cell percentage. Per million T cells, TCR beta diversity dropped roughly linearly as age increased.

Germline V lookup: CDR1 ENHRY, CDR2 SYGVKD. With V trimmed by 8 bases and J by 4 bases, 4 bases remained unmatched. The CDR3 is 13 residues long. Source material: blood. This receptor was identified in a man in his forties in good health. The chain is built from TRBV10-3 and TRBJ2-3; TRBD2 matches at 9 bases. CDR3 amino acids: CAIGLANADTQYF. The CDR3 DNA follows: TGTGCCATCGGACTAGCGAATGCAGATACGCAGTATTTT.